A single sample gave rise to the 20 T cell receptor beta chains below, sequenced in a study of human T cells and chemical hapten exposure. Specified time point: pre-sensitization, week 0. This sample's treatment: therapeutic diphenylcyclopropenone sensitization with weekly scalp DPC. TCRdb called the RACE reads again in MiXCR, with one record for every CDR3 protein. This repertoire shows over 300,000 distinct CDR3 sequences, approximately 5% found once; its top ten account for 2.6%. Here the sequenced sample was whole blood, taken in connection with sensitization to the hapten diphenylcyclopropenone (DPC). The receptors shown here come from a woman in her forties or fifties with alopecia areata. Some clones in this sample may be carry-over from other donors' samples.

The chain has TRBV21-1 and TRBJ2-5; the table's D call, TRBD1, was not checked against the DNA. TRBV21-1 is annotated as a pseudogene. This CDR3 contains 15 residues. The CDR3 region is CASSPRGTAQETQYF. CDR3 sequence (DNA): TGTGCCAGCAGCCCAAGGGGGACAGCCCAAGAGACCCAGTACTTC.

This clonotype was observed many times. The chain is built from TRBV12-3 or TRBV12-4 and TRBJ2-7; D not resolved. This CDR3 region has 13 residues. V lost 7 bases to trimming and J lost 0 bases, with 10 bases between them. The CDR3 DNA follows: TGTGCCAGCACCACCACGCCCTCCTACGAGCAGTACTTC. Translated, it gives CASTTTPSYEQYF.

This clonotype was counted many times. This rearrangement joins TRBV6-2 or TRBV6-3 to TRBJ1-5; the D is unclear. CDR3 length: 13 amino acids. Per the germline V gene, CDR1 is MNHEY and CDR2 is SVGEGT. V was cut by 6 bases and J by 0 bases, with 6 bases left in between. CDR3 in amino acids: CASREDSNQPQHF. For the CDR3, the DNA is TGTGCCAGCAGGGAAGATAGCAATCAGCCCCAGCATTTT.

This clonotype was counted many times. This chain links TRBV7-2 with TRBJ2-3, with D perhaps matching TRBD2 (6 bases). Germline V gives CDR1 SGHTA, CDR2 FQGNSA. V was shortened by 2 bases and J by 4 bases, with 13 bases between the two germline ends. The CDR3 is 15 residues long. CDR3 coding DNA: TGTGCCAGCAGCTTAATGCCGGGAGCCCCAGATACGCAGTATTTT. Translating it yields CASSLMPGAPDTQYF.

This sequence joins TRBV7-9 and TRBJ1-1; D gene ambiguous. This CDR3 region has 14 residues. V gave up 4 bases and J gave up 5 bases, with 14 bases separating them. In germline, CDR1 is SEHNR, CDR2 FQNEAQ (reference sequence). CDR3 sequence: CASSSEVATTEAFF. Written as DNA, the CDR3 is TGTGCCAGCAGCTCCGAGGTTGCGACAACTGAAGCTTTCTTT.

The sample holds many counts of this clonotype. The genes are TRBV13 and TRBJ2-3; D call uncertain. The CDR3 extends over 15 amino acids. With 5 bases removed from V and 6 bases from J, the gap between germline ends came to 18 bases. Germline CDR1 and CDR2: PRHDT and FYEKMQ (reference sequence). CDR3 residues: CASSRVPSLGDTQYF. In DNA, the CDR3 is TGTGCCAGCAGCCGTGTACCATCTCTGGGGGATACGCAGTATTTT.

The rearrangement uses TRBV2 and TRBJ1-1, with D unclear. The CDR3 has 12 amino acids. Per the germline V gene, CDR1 is SNHLY and CDR2 is FYNNEI. V was trimmed by 8 bases and J by 4 bases, leaving 11 bases between them. CDR3 coding DNA: TGTGCCAGCCCCGGGTCGCGCACTGAAGCTTTCTTT. It encodes CASPGSRTEAFF.

This chain connects TRBV6-1 to TRBJ2-1; no firm D call. Germline V gene sequence: CDR1 MNHNS, CDR2 SASEGT. The CDR3 extends over 14 amino acids. V was pared by 7 bases and J by 7 bases, with 17 bases between. The chain's CDR3 is CASIRADHRNEQFF. In DNA form, the CDR3 reads TGTGCCAGCATTCGGGCAGACCACCGGAATGAGCAGTTCTTC.

This clonotype was counted a few times. This chain uses TRBV7-9 with TRBJ1-1; D gene ambiguous. The CDR3 spans 13 residues. Germline V gene data show CDR1 as SEHNR and CDR2 as FQNEAQ (reference sequence). The ends were cut back, 8 bases at V and 1 base at J, with 11 bases in the middle. The CDR3 sequence: CASSGGSNTEAFF. CDR3 bases: TGTGCCAGCTCGGGAGGGTCGAACACTGAAGCTTTCTTT.

This clonotype was found many times. The chain employs TRBV4-3 and TRBJ2-7, with 10 bases fitting TRBD2. The CDR3 consists of 16 residues. Germline trimming cut 1 base from V and 6 bases from J; bases unmatched to any gene: 9. Germline V gene lookup returns CDR1 LGHNA and CDR2 YSLEER. The CDR3 nucleotides are TGCGCCAGCAGCCAAGGTGCCTGGACTAGCGGAGCCGAGCAGTACTTC. Its translation is CASSQGAWTSGAEQYF.

This clonotype was detected only a few times. The chain links TRBV28 to TRBJ1-2; D is possibly TRBD1 (5 bases). The CDR3 is 10 residues long. V was shortened by 5 bases and J by 11 bases, with 9 bases between the two germline ends. Per the germline V gene, CDR1 is MDHEN and CDR2 is SYDVKM. CDR3 residues: CASSDTGYTF. CDR3 DNA: TGTGCCAGCAGTGATACAGGATACACCTTC.

In its sample, this clonotype was seen many times. V is TRBV9 and J is TRBJ1-2; possible D gene TRBD1, 6 bases. The V and J ends lost 3 bases and 8 bases respectively, with 8 bases between them. Per germline, CDR1 SGDLS and CDR2 YYNGEE. This CDR3 has 11 amino acids. CDR3 in amino acids: CASSGRGGYTF. The CDR3 DNA follows: TGTGCCAGCAGCGGCAGGGGCGGCTACACCTTC.

This clonotype was detected many times. The chain uses TRBV12-3 or TRBV12-4 and TRBJ1-3, with 10 bases lining up with TRBD1. With 4 bases clipped from V and 3 bases from J, the junction kept 0 bases outside the gene matches. CDR3 length: 14 amino acids. For the CDR3, the DNA is TGTGCCAGCAGTTGGGACAGGGGTGGAAACACCATATATTTT. Amino acid sequence: CASSWDRGGNTIYF.

J is TRBJ2-7 and V is TRBV6-6; no clear D. The V gene's germline CDR1 is MNHNY and CDR2 SVGAGI (reference sequence). The CDR3 consists of 12 residues. Trimming left V 7 bases short and J 3 bases short, with 10 bases between. For the CDR3, the DNA is TGTGCCAGCATCGGTCCTAACTACGAGCAGTACTTC. Amino acids: CASIGPNYEQYF.

This rearrangement joins TRBV2 to TRBJ2-2; 7 nucleotides agree with TRBD1. With V trimmed by 5 bases and J by 5 bases, 5 bases remained unmatched. Germline lookup yields CDR1 SNHLY and CDR2 FYNNEI. The CDR3 extends over 14 amino acids. The CDR3 loop is CASSWGQKTGELFF. The CDR3 DNA reads as TGTGCCAGCAGTTGGGGACAGAAAACCGGGGAGCTGTTTTTT.

The J gene is TRBJ1-1, the V gene TRBV24-1; 8 bases are shared with TRBD1. Unmatched junction bases numbered 1, after V lost 7 bases and J lost 1 base. Germline lookup yields CDR1 KGHDR and CDR2 SFDVKD. The CDR3 is 13 amino acids. The CDR3 reads CATSGQGNTEAFF. As DNA, the CDR3 is TGTGCCACCAGCGGACAGGGGAACACTGAAGCTTTCTTT.

This clonotype has ten or more counts. The genes are TRBV27 and TRBJ2-2, with 10 bases fitting TRBD2. In germline, CDR1 is MNHEY, CDR2 SMNVEV (reference sequence). The CDR3 totals 16 residues. The V gene end was trimmed by 0 bases and the J gene end by 6 bases; junction bases not matched to a gene: 4. CDR3 in DNA: TGTGCCAGCAGTTTATCGGCAGCGGGAGGGTCCGGGGAGCTGTTTTTT. Protein product: CASSLSAAGGSGELFF.

A remark on this clonotype: A read error may explain this, as a much larger clone is one base away. The chain carries TRBV5-6 and TRBJ1-1; no reliable D call. Germline V gives CDR1 SGHDT, CDR2 YYEEEE. The V end lost 6 bases, the J end lost 0 bases, and 15 bases lay between the germline ends. The CDR3 has 15 amino acids. Written as DNA, the CDR3 is TGTGCCAGCACCCACTTCGCACGGATGAACACTGAAGCTTTCTTT. It translates to CASTHFARMNTEAFF.

This clonotype was counted ten times or more. The chain combines TRBV5-1 with TRBJ2-7, with 7 nucleotides matching TRBD1. J gave up 2 bases and V 7 bases, and 9 bases lay outside the gene matches. Germline lookup yields CDR1 SGHRS and CDR2 YFSETQ. The CDR3 consists of 14 residues. For the CDR3, the DNA is TGCGCCAGCGGACGACAGGGAAGTACCTACGAGCAGTACTTC. It translates to CASGRQGSTYEQYF.

This clonotype was picked up a small number of times. V and J are TRBV18 and TRBJ1-5; D remains unclear. The V and J ends lost 2 bases and 0 bases respectively, with 5 bases between them. Germline CDR1 KGHSH, CDR2 LQKENI. CDR3 length: 14 residues. CDR3 protein: CASSPSVSNQPQHF. The CDR3, as DNA: TGTGCCAGCTCACCAAGTGTTAGCAATCAGCCCCAGCATTTT. The full variable domain, in which reference TRBV18 and TRBJ1-5 provide the parts outside the CDR3, is NAGVMQNPRHLVRRRGQEARLRCSPMKGHSHVYWYRQLPEEGLKFMVYLQKENIIDESGMPKERFSAEFPKEGPSILRIQQVVRGDSAAYFCASSPSVSNQPQHFGDGTRLSIL.